Below, one T cell receptor beta chain is given with its context. What it binds is not known. Replicate PCRs run on sorted subsets employed approximately 0.2 ug DNA, 30,000 to 35,000 T cell genomes. Clones were sequenced by immunoSEQ multiplex PCR, and TCRdb holds only the in-frame ones, with some missing. The table has a few million clones, approximately 95% seen once; the top ten hold 0.35% to 0.5%. The data derive from a study of shared clonotypes between healthy human individuals. About the study: Three plates were used per donor for CD4 naive, three for CD4 memory, two for CD8 naive and one for CD8 memory. Notes on the study in general: Although depth was large, rarefaction showed that sequencing of the sorted subsets was incomplete.

Germline V gene sequence: CDR1 SGHAT, CDR2 FQDESV (reference sequence). The trim removed 3 bases at V and 4 bases at J, leaving 6 bases unmatched. The CDR3 spans 16 residues. This chain connects TRBV11-1 to TRBJ2-1, with TRBD2 matching 10 bases. Sequencing was carried out using naive CD4+ T cells from PBMCs. Subset here: CD45RA+ positively selected. This sequence was found in a man aged 18-30 years in good health. Some clones in this sample may be carry-over from other donors' samples. In DNA form, the CDR3 reads TGTGCCAGCAGCTTGTTGGGGACTAGCGTTTACAATGAGCAGTTCTTC. It is translated as CASSLLGTSVYNEQFF.